This T cell receptor beta chain was recorded in a study of T cell changes during pregnancy in multiple sclerosis. This CDR3 has 15 residues. The germline CDR1 and CDR2 sequences are MNHEY and SVGAGI. V lost 4 bases and J lost 4; bases outside the gene matches: 7. Assay: immunoSEQ multiplex PCR; the TCRdb copy retains only in-frame clones and omits some. The sample holds around 40,000 clones, 90% seen once. The rearrangement uses TRBV6-5 and TRBJ2-1, with 7 bases aligning to TRBD2. This sequence was found in a female donor with multiple sclerosis, enrolled in a pregnancy study. Sequencing used CD4+ T cells from peripheral blood mononuclear cells, obtained in the second trimester of pregnancy. The CDR3 coding sequence is TGTGCCAGCAGTTTTGGGGCTAGCGGATACAATGAGCAGTTCTTC. This sequence encodes CASSFGASGYNEQFF.